One sample yielded the 32 T cell receptor beta chains listed below, sequenced in a study of T cell clonotyping in hematopoietic cell transplantation. TCRdb's table, derived via immunoSEQ multiplex PCR, lists solely in-frame clones and lacks some. The table includes 65,000 to 75,000 clones, just under 95% detected once. The specimen was peripheral blood mononuclear cells. The origin of the receptors is a man in his fifties in good health. Some clones in this sample may be carry-over from other donors' samples.

This clone came up once. V is TRBV9 and J is TRBJ2-2; D uncertain. The CDR3 loop spans 13 amino acids. V was clipped by 1 base and J by 6 bases, with 7 bases between them. Per the germline V gene, CDR1 is SGDLS and CDR2 is YYNGEE. This CDR3 reads CASSVPGPGELFF. CDR3 in DNA: TGTGCCAGCAGCGTACCAGGTCCCGGGGAGCTGTTTTTT.

This chain uses TRBV6-6 with TRBJ1-1, with TRBD1 as a possible D gene (6 bases). Trimming shortened V by 4 bases and J by 0 bases, and 6 bases separated the two germline ends. There are 13 residues in the CDR3. Germline V gene data show CDR1 as MNHNY and CDR2 as SVGAGI (reference sequence). CDR3 amino acids: CASSWTVNTEAFF. As DNA, the CDR3 is TGTGCCAGCAGTTGGACAGTGAACACTGAAGCTTTCTTT.

The chain couples TRBV6-5 to TRBJ1-4, with D unclear. The CDR3 is 14 residues long. Between the trimmed V and J ends, which lost 4 bases and 6 bases, there was a span of 12 bases. CDR1 and CDR2 (germline): MNHEY, SVGAGI. The CDR3 is CASSSATLHEKLFF. CDR3 coding DNA: TGTGCCAGCAGTTCCGCTACCTTGCATGAAAAACTGTTTTTT.

J is TRBJ1-2 and V is TRBV5-6; tentative D call: TRBD1 (5 bases). Germline CDR1 is SGHDT and CDR2 is YYEEEE. This CDR3 has 13 amino acids. Trimming cost V 5 bases and J 3 bases, with 11 bases left between them. CDR3 residues: CASSRDEDYGYTF. Here the CDR3 DNA reads TGTGCCAGCAGTCGGGACGAAGACTATGGCTACACCTTC.

The chain is built from TRBV6-5 and TRBJ2-2; 8 bases map to TRBD2. The V gene's germline CDR1 is MNHEY and CDR2 SVGAGI. V lost 6 bases, J lost 5 bases, and 5 bases stayed unmatched. The CDR3 has 14 residues. The CDR3 region is CASSPGLGTGELFF. In nucleotides, the CDR3 is TGTGCCAGCAGCCCGGGACTAGGGACCGGGGAGCTGTTTTTT.

DNA for the CDR3: TGTGCCAGCAGTGACGTTGTGACAGGGGGCACAGATACGCAGTATTTT. Translation gives CASSDVVTGGTDTQYF. V and J are TRBV6-4 and TRBJ2-3; 8 nucleotides line up with TRBD1. The V and J ends lost 2 bases and 1 base, in that order; junction bases with no gene match: 5. CDR3 length equals 16 residues. The germline V gene has CDR1 MRHNA and CDR2 SNTAGT.

The chain recombines TRBV7-2 with TRBJ2-7; 9 bases are a match to TRBD2. The CDR3 spans 16 residues. Germline loops: CDR1 SGHTA, CDR2 FQGNSA. The ends lost 2 bases at V and 7 bases at J; junction bases unmatched: 12. The CDR3 DNA reads as TGTGCCAGCAGCTTACCCTCAGGGACTAGCCTCGGTGAGCAGTACTTC. It is translated as CASSLPSGTSLGEQYF. Using reference TRBV7-2 and TRBJ2-7 for the parts outside the CDR3, the full variable domain is GAGVSQSPSNKVTEKGKDVELRCDPISGHTALYWYRQSLGQGLEFLIYFQGNSAPDKSGLPSDRFSAERTGGSVSTLTIQRTQQEDSAVYLCASSLPSGTSLGEQYFGPGTRLTVT.

The chain joins TRBV4-3 to TRBJ1-2; D not resolved. The CDR3 is 19 amino acids. Germline CDR1 reads LGHNA; CDR2 reads YSLEER. The V end was cut by 0 bases, the J end by 1 base, with 21 bases between. This chain's CDR3 is CASSQEHLGRTRGNYGYTF. Written as DNA, the CDR3 is TGCGCCAGCAGCCAAGAACATCTAGGACGGACTCGGGGTAACTATGGCTACACCTTC.

The chain employs TRBV5-6 and TRBJ2-7; D gene ambiguous. Trimming cost V 4 bases and J 2 bases, with 16 bases left between them. The CDR3 is 15 amino acids. CDR1 and CDR2 (germline): SGHDT, YYEEEE. CDR3 nucleotide sequence: TGTGCCAGCAGCCCCGGTCGGAGCCTTGCCTACGAGCAGTACTTC. This translates into CASSPGRSLAYEQYF.

V is TRBV6-6 and J is TRBJ2-5, with TRBD1 matching 8 bases. Per the germline V gene, CDR1 is MNHNY and CDR2 is SVGAGI (reference sequence). The CDR3 sequence is 13 residues long. With 6 bases clipped from V and 5 bases from J, the junction kept 5 bases outside the gene matches. CDR3 DNA sequence: TGTGCCAGCAGCGGACAGGGCGGGGAGACCCAGTACTTC. It is translated as CASSGQGGETQYF.

This chain joins TRBV6-6 and TRBJ2-2; maybe TRBD2 (6 bases). From germline, CDR1 is MNHNY and CDR2 SVGAGI (reference sequence). This CDR3 has 12 residues. V shed 6 bases and J shed 8 bases, with 10 bases lying between them. As DNA, the CDR3 is TGTGCCAGCAGCCGGGCGGGAGGGGAGCTGTTTTTT. Residues: CASSRAGGELFF.

This chain joins TRBV2 and TRBJ1-4; 7 nucleotides line up with TRBD1. Trimming at V came to 9 bases and at J to 2 bases, leaving 9 bases not matched to a gene. CDR1 and CDR2 (germline): SNHLY, FYNNEI. CDR3 length: 15 amino acids. CDR3 DNA: TGTGCCAGACAGGGGACCCAGGGGACTAATGAAAAACTGTTTTTT. It codes for CARQGTQGTNEKLFF.

The chain's CDR3 is CASSLNGRGNTIYF. Written as DNA, the CDR3 is TGTGCCAGCAGTTTAAATGGTCGTGGAAACACCATATATTTT. The rearrangement uses TRBV27 and TRBJ1-3; no reliable D call. Trimming removed 2 bases at V and 3 bases at J, with 8 bases between. This CDR3 is 14 amino acids long. Germline V gene sequence: CDR1 MNHEY, CDR2 SMNVEV (reference sequence).

This rearrangement joins TRBV2 to TRBJ2-3; D tentatively reads TRBD1 or TRBD2 (5 bases each). Germline V gives CDR1 SNHLY, CDR2 FYNNEI. The CDR3 spans 14 residues. The V gene lost 5 bases and the J gene lost 0 bases, with 9 bases spanning the gap. The CDR3 protein is CASSPGASTDTQYF. CDR3 nucleotides: TGTGCCAGCAGTCCCGGGGCTAGCACAGATACGCAGTATTTT.

The chain recombines TRBV29-1 with TRBJ1-2; 12 bases fit TRBD1. The CDR3 runs to 13 residues. V was clipped by 7 bases and J by 7 bases; unmatched bases: 7. In germline, CDR1 is SQVTM, CDR2 ANQGSEA. The CDR3 is CSGGGQGAGGYTF. The CDR3, as DNA: TGCAGCGGTGGGGGACAGGGGGCTGGTGGCTACACCTTC.

The table lists this clone with a count of one. J is TRBJ1-1 and V is TRBV29-1, with TRBD1 identical over 7 bases. Germline-derived CDR1 and CDR2 are SQVTM and ANQGSEA. V lost 4 bases, J lost 5 bases, and 10 bases stayed unmatched. The CDR3 consists of 14 residues. This chain's CDR3 is CSVGTRQGWTEAFF. CDR3 nucleotides: TGCAGCGTTGGGACTCGACAGGGTTGGACTGAAGCTTTCTTT. Looking up the rest from reference TRBV29-1 and TRBJ1-1 gives the full variable domain: SAVISQKPSRDICQRGTSLTIQCQVDSQVTMMFWYRQQPGQSLTLIATANQGSEATYESGFVIDKFPISRPNLTFSTLTVSNMSPEDSSIYLCSVGTRQGWTEAFFGQGTRLTVV.

The rearrangement joins TRBV6-5 to TRBJ2-7, with 9 bases fitting TRBD1. Germline lookup yields CDR1 MNHEY and CDR2 SVGAGI. The J segment lost 3 bases and the V segment lost 5 bases, leaving 5 bases of the junction unmatched. This CDR3 spans 14 amino acids. The CDR3 protein is CASSQGQGVYEQYF. The CDR3, as DNA: TGTGCCAGCAGTCAGGGACAGGGAGTCTACGAGCAGTACTTC.

This clone was detected once. CDR3 residues: CASSLESSGARSSYEQYF. CDR3 sequence (DNA): TGCGCCAGCAGCTTGGAGAGTAGCGGGGCCCGTAGCTCCTACGAGCAGTACTTC. The chain uses TRBV5-1 and TRBJ2-7; 8 bases are shared with TRBD2. The CDR3 has 18 residues. The V gene end was trimmed by 0 bases and the J gene end by 0 bases; junction bases not matched to a gene: 11. CDR1 SGHRS and CDR2 YFSETQ come from the germline V gene.

This chain connects TRBV5-6 to TRBJ2-7, with TRBD1 identical over 7 bases. Trimming took 4 bases from V and 7 from J; bases not matched to a gene: 14. The CDR3 consists of 15 residues. The germline CDR1 and CDR2 sequences are SGHDT and YYEEEE. The CDR3 loop is CASSDPTGPTREQYF. The CDR3 bases are TGTGCCAGCAGCGACCCGACAGGGCCCACTCGGGAGCAGTACTTC. Supplemented by reference TRBV5-6 and TRBJ2-7, the full variable domain reads DAGVTQSPTHLIKTRGQQVTLRCSPKSGHDTVSWYQQALGQGPQFIFQYYEEEERQRGNFPDRFSGHQFPNYSSELNVNALLLGDSALYLCASSDPTGPTREQYFGPGTRLTVT.

This chain connects TRBV14 to TRBJ1-6; D gene unclear. Germline assignment: CDR1 SGHDN and CDR2 FVKESK. The length of the CDR3 is 15 residues. Between the trimmed V and J ends, which lost 5 bases and 7 bases, there was a span of 15 bases. The CDR3 bases are TGTGCCAGCAGCATTACCCCGGCTGGGAATTCACCCCTCCACTTT. Its translation is CASSITPAGNSPLHF. The full variable domain, in which reference TRBV14 and TRBJ1-6 provide the parts outside the CDR3, is EAGVTQFPSHSVIEKGQTVTLRCDPISGHDNLYWYRRVMGKEIKFLLHFVKESKQDESGMPNNRFLAERTGGTYSTLKVQPAELEDSGVYFCASSITPAGNSPLHFGNGTRLTVT.

The chain recombines TRBV25-1 with TRBJ2-1, with 8 positions matching TRBD2. CDR3 length: 14 amino acids. Germline V gene data show CDR1 as MGHDK and CDR2 as SYGVNS. Trimming took 7 bases from V and 9 from J; bases not matched to a gene: 11. The chain's CDR3 is CASTFSGGPGEQFF. In DNA form, the CDR3 reads TGTGCCAGCACATTCTCGGGAGGGCCAGGTGAGCAGTTCTTC.

Only one count was recorded for this clone. The chain links TRBV6-5 to TRBJ1-1; D gene ambiguous. The germline CDR1 and CDR2 sequences are MNHEY and SVGAGI. The CDR3 runs 15 residues. V dropped 4 bases and J dropped 1 base, with 13 bases sitting between them. The CDR3: CASSSGLGSNTEAFF. The CDR3 bases are TGTGCCAGCAGTTCCGGACTGGGATCGAACACTGAAGCTTTCTTT.

J is TRBJ2-7 and V is TRBV2; a possible D gene is TRBD1 (6 bases). V shed 5 bases and J shed 4 bases, with 18 bases lying between them. This CDR3 spans 15 amino acids. The germline CDR1 and CDR2 sequences are SNHLY and FYNNEI. The CDR3 DNA reads as TGTGCCAGCAGTCAAATAGGGGCAGGGGATTACGAGCAGTACTTC. This gives the protein CASSQIGAGDYEQYF.

The chain joins TRBV28 to TRBJ1-1; D possibly corresponds to TRBD1 (6 bases). V lost 6 bases and J 1 base, leaving 15 bases between the germline ends. Germline V gene lookup returns CDR1 MDHEN and CDR2 SYDVKM. The CDR3 extends over 15 amino acids. The CDR3 is CASRTRGPANTEAFF. In DNA form, the CDR3 reads TGTGCCAGCAGGACCAGGGGCCCTGCGAACACTGAAGCTTTCTTT.

The chain has TRBV6-1 and TRBJ2-2; TRBD2 aligns across 8 bases. V dropped 4 bases and J dropped 5; count of bases not matched to a gene: 15. The CDR3 is 18 amino acids. In germline, CDR1 is MNHNS, CDR2 SASEGT. The CDR3 DNA is TGTGCCAGCAGTGCCCACGCCCAGGGAACTAGCGGTACCGGGGAGCTGTTTTTT. It encodes CASSAHAQGTSGTGELFF.

CDR3 DNA sequence: TGTGCCAGCAGCCAAGATCTAGGTACAGGGTTGGCCGGGGAGCTGTTTTTT. Encoded protein: CASSQDLGTGLAGELFF. The chain carries TRBV4-2 and TRBJ2-2, with D possibly matching TRBD1 (6 bases). Trimming took off 0 bases at V and 6 bases at J, with 17 bases between the two ends. The CDR3 runs 17 residues. Per germline, CDR1 LGHNA and CDR2 YNFKEQ.

This clone is a singleton in its sample. This chain uses TRBV6-6 with TRBJ2-2; 8 positions agree with TRBD1. Germline values: CDR1 MNHNY, CDR2 SVGAGI (reference sequence). This CDR3 has 12 amino acids. The trim removed 10 bases at V and 6 bases at J, leaving 4 bases unmatched. The CDR3 sequence is CATDRVAGELFF. DNA of the CDR3: TGTGCCACGGACAGGGTTGCCGGGGAGCTGTTTTTT.

This chain links TRBV5-1 with TRBJ2-3; the D is unclear. Looked up from germline, CDR1 is SGHRS and CDR2 is YFSETQ. The germline V and J ends were trimmed by 0 bases and 0 bases, with 8 bases remaining between them. This CDR3 has 15 residues. The CDR3: CASSLVGRSTDTQYF. CDR3 in DNA: TGCGCCAGCAGCTTGGTAGGGCGTAGCACAGATACGCAGTATTTT.

This clone was recorded once. The chain uses TRBV6-6 and TRBJ2-1, with 11 bases lining up with TRBD2. From germline, CDR1 is MNHNY and CDR2 SVGAGI (reference sequence). The CDR3 has 14 amino acids. The ends lost 6 bases at V and 7 bases at J; junction bases unmatched: 5. This CDR3 is CASRLAGVGNEQFF. CDR3 bases: TGTGCCAGCAGACTAGCGGGAGTTGGGAATGAGCAGTTCTTC.

The chain links TRBV2 to TRBJ1-2; 8 nucleotides match TRBD1. Germline V gene sequence: CDR1 SNHLY, CDR2 FYNNEI. V trimming: 2 bases; J trimming: 6 bases; junction bases outside the gene matches: 8. This CDR3 comprises 15 residues. This CDR3 is CASSELLQGVNGYTF. The CDR3, as DNA: TGTGCCAGCAGTGAATTGTTACAGGGGGTTAATGGCTACACCTTC.

V gene TRBV30 combines with J gene TRBJ2-5, with D perhaps matching TRBD2 (6 bases). CDR1 GTSNPN and CDR2 SVGIG come from the germline V gene (reference sequence). The CDR3 loop spans 13 amino acids. Trimming shortened V by 0 bases and J by 3 bases, and 8 bases separated the two germline ends. CDR3: CAWSVGTEETQYF. The DNA of the CDR3 is TGTGCCTGGAGTGTAGGGACTGAAGAGACCCAGTACTTC.

CDR3 protein: CASSFYGASSYNEQFF. CDR3 DNA sequence: TGTGCCAGCAGTTTTTACGGCGCGAGCTCCTACAATGAGCAGTTCTTC. The V and J genes are TRBV27 and TRBJ2-1; D is undetermined. The CDR3 is 16 amino acids. Trimming took 3 bases from V and 0 from J, leaving 12 bases between them. From germline, CDR1 is MNHEY and CDR2 SMNVEV (reference sequence).